The clone carrying this TCR beta chain has a count of ten or more. The ends were cut back, 3 bases at V and 1 base at J, with 6 bases in the middle. The V gene's germline CDR1 is DFQATT and CDR2 SNEGSKA (reference sequence). CDR3 length: 13 residues. This record belongs to a study of T-cell reconstitution after alpha-beta-depleted transplantation in children. Using unique molecular identifiers, the investigators prepared the TCRbeta library. TCRdb processed the PCR reads anew with MiXCR; each CDR3 protein has one entry. The sample lists 190,000 or so distinct CDR3 sequences, around 7% occurring once. The TCR comes from a human donor who donated a stem cell graft to a child with Wiskott-Aldrich syndrome. The J gene is TRBJ2-2, the V gene TRBV20-1, with unresolved D. Source: PBMCs from the stem cell graft donor, taken from the stem cell graft. The CDR3 DNA reads as TGCAGTGCTAGTGGCAGGAACACCGGGGAGCTGTTTTTT. This codes for CSASGRNTGELFF.